The 2 T cell receptor beta chains below all came from one sample that was sequenced in a study of T cells after yellow fever vaccination. Using its own MiXCR run on the 5' RACE reads, TCRdb lists one record per CDR3 protein. This table has 200,000 to 300,000 distinct CDR3 sequences, approximately 3.8% appearing once. The sequencing here drew on PBMCs, taken 15 days after the yellow fever booster vaccination. The receptors originated from a man between 18 and 29 years old who received the YFV17D yellow fever vaccine.

This clonotype was recorded many times. The chain carries TRBV3-1 and TRBJ2-5; TRBD2 matches at 8 bases. From germline, CDR1 is LGHDT and CDR2 YNNKEL (reference sequence). The CDR3 extends over 16 amino acids. Trimming took 1 base from V and 2 from J; bases not matched to a gene: 6. The CDR3 loop reads CASSQGGSGVQETQYF. CDR3 sequence (DNA): TGTGCCAGCAGCCAAGGCGGTAGCGGGGTTCAAGAGACCCAGTACTTC.

This clonotype was observed at least ten times. The chain employs TRBV12-3 or TRBV12-4 and TRBJ2-7; no firm D call. The CDR3 sequence is 12 residues long. V was pared by 6 bases and J by 4 bases, with 10 bases between. The CDR3 here is CASSPKTYEQYF. The CDR3 bases are TGTGCCAGCAGCCCTAAAACGTACGAGCAGTACTTC.